Many counts were recorded for the clone carrying this T cell receptor beta chain. What it binds is not known. TCRdb fed the reads into MiXCR, producing one record per CDR3 protein. Of 450,000 to 550,000 distinct CDR3 sequences detected, about 17% appear once; the ten largest clones hold roughly a quarter. This CDR3 comprises 13 residues. V gave up 6 bases and J gave up 6 bases, with 9 bases separating them. Per the germline V gene, CDR1 is MGHRA and CDR2 is YSYEKL. These data originate in a study of T cell repertoires in cytomegalovirus infection. Overall study context: A matching HLA type, together with CMV infection, was signaled by public TCR beta signatures. General study findings and limits: Individuals carrying CMV plus the relevant HLA were identified by cumulative frequency of public TCR beta families. Dominant in the ex vivo response were TCR beta clonotypes restricted by HLA-C and specific for CMV.

The sample was CD8+ T cells from PBMCs. The chain combines TRBV4-1 with TRBJ1-6; possible D gene TRBD1, 6 bases. The origin of this receptor is a human donor in good health (CMV status not recorded). Some clones in this sample may be carry-over from other donors' samples. CDR3: CASRGQRNSPLHF. The CDR3 coding sequence is TGCGCCAGCAGAGGACAGCGTAATTCACCCCTCCACTTT.